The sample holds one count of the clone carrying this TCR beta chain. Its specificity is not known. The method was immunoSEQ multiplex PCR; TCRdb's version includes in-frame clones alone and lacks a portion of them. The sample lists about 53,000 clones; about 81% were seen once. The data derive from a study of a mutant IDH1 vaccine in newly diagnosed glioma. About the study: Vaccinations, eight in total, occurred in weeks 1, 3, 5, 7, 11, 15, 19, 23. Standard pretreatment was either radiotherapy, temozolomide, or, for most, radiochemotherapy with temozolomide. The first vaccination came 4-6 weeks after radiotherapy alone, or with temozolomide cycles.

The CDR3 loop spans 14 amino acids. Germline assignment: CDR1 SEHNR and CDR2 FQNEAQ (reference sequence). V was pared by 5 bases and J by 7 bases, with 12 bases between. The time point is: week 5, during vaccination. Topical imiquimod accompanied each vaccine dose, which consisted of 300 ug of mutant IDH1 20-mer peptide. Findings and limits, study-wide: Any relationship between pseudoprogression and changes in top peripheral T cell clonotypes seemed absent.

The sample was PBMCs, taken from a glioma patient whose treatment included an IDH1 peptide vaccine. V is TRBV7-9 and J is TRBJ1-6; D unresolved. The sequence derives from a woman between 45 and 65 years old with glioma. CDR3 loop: CASSPRGGNSPLHF. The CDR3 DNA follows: TGTGCCAGCAGCCCCCGTGGAGGAAATTCACCCCTCCACTTT. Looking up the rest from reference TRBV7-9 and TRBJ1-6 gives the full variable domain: DTGVSQNPRHKITKRGQNVTFRCDPISEHNRLYWYRQTLGQGPEFLTYFQNEAQLEKSRLLSDRFSAERPKGSFSTLEIQRTEQGDSAMYLCASSPRGGNSPLHFGNGTRLTVT.